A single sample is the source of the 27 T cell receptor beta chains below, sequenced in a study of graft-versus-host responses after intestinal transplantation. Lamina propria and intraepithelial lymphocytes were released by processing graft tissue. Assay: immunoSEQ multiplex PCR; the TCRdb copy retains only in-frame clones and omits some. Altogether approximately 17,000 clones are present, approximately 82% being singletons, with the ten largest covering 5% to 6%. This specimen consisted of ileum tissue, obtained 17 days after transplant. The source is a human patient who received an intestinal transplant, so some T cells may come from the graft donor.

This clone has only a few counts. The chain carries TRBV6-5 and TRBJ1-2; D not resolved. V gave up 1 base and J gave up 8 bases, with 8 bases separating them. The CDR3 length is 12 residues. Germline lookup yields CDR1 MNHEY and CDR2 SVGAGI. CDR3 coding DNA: TGTGCCAGCAGTTACTTGGGCATAGGCTACACCTTC. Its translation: CASSYLGIGYTF.

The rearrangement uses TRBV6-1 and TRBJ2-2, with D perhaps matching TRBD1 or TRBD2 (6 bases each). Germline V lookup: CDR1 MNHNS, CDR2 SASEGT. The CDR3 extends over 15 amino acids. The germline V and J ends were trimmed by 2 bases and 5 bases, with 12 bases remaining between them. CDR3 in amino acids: CASSELGGSTGELFF. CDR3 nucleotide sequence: TGTGCCAGCAGTGAATTGGGGGGCTCAACCGGGGAGCTGTTTTTT.

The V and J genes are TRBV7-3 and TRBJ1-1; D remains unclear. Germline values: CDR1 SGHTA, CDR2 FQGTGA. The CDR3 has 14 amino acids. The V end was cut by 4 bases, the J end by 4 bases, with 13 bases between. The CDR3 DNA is TGTGCCAGCAGCTCAGGTGCCCCCTCCACTGAAGCTTTCTTT. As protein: CASSSGAPSTEAFF.

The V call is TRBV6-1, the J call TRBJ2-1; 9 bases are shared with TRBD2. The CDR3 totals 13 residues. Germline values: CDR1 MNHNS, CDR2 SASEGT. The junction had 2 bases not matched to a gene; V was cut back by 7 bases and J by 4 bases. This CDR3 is CASMAGGYNEQFF. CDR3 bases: TGTGCCAGCATGGCGGGAGGGTACAATGAGCAGTTCTTC.

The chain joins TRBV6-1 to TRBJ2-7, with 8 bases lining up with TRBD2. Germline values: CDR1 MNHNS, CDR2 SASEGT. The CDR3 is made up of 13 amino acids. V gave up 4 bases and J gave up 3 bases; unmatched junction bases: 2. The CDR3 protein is CASSGGLVYEQYF. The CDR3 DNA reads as TGTGCCAGCAGTGGGGGACTAGTCTACGAGCAGTACTTC.

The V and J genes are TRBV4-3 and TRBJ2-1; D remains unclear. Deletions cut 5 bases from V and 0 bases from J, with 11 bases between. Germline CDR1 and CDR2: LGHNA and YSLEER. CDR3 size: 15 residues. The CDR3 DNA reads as TGCGCCAGCAGCGAACAGCGAGACTCCTACAATGAGCAGTTCTTC. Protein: CASSEQRDSYNEQFF.

The CDR3 sequence: CASSLVAGTGSYEQYF. CDR3 in DNA: TGTGCCAGCAGCTTGGTTGCTGGGACAGGTTCGTATGAGCAGTACTTC. The chain is built from TRBV5-6 and TRBJ2-7; 8 bases align to TRBD1. The V gene end was trimmed by 0 bases and the J gene end by 7 bases; junction bases not matched to a gene: 12. Germline values: CDR1 SGHDT, CDR2 YYEEEE. This CDR3 comprises 16 residues. Using reference TRBV5-6 and TRBJ2-7 for the parts outside the CDR3, the full variable domain is DAGVTQSPTHLIKTRGQQVTLRCSPKSGHDTVSWYQQALGQGPQFIFQYYEEEERQRGNFPDRFSGHQFPNYSSELNVNALLLGDSALYLCASSLVAGTGSYEQYFGPGTRLTVT.

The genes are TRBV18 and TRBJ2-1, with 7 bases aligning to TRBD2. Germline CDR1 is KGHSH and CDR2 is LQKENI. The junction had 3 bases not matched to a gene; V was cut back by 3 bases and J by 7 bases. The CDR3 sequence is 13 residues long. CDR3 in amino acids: CASSPAGVNEQFF. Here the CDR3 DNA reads TGTGCCAGCTCACCGGCGGGGGTGAATGAGCAGTTCTTC. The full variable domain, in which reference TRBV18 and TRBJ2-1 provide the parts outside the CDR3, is NAGVMQNPRHLVRRRGQEARLRCSPMKGHSHVYWYRQLPEEGLKFMVYLQKENIIDESGMPKERFSAEFPKEGPSILRIQQVVRGDSAAYFCASSPAGVNEQFFGPGTRLTVL.

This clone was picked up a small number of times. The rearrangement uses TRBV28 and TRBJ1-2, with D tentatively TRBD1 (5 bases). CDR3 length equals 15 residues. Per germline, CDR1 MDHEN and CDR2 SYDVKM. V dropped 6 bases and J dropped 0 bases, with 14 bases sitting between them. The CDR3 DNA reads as TGTGCCAGCAGCTACGAAACAGGAGCTAACTATGGCTACACCTTC. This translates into CASSYETGANYGYTF.

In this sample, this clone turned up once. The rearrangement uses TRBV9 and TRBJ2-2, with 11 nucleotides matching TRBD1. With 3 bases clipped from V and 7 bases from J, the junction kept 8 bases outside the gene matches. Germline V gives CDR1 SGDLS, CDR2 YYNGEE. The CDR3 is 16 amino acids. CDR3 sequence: CASSARDRGSIGELFF. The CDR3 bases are TGTGCCAGCAGCGCCCGGGACAGGGGGTCGATCGGGGAGCTGTTTTTT.

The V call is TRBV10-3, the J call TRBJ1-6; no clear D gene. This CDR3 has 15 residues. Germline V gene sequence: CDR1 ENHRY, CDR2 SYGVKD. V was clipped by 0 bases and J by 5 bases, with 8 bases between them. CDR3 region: CAISESTGNNSPLHF. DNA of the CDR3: TGTGCCATCAGTGAGTCGACGGGAAATAATTCACCCCTCCACTTT.

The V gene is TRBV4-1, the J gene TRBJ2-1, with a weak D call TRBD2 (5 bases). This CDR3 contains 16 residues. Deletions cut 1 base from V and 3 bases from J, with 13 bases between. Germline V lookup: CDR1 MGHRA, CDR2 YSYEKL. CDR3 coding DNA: TGCGCCAGCAGCCAAGGATCTAGCTCAAACTACAATGAGCAGTTCTTC. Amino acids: CASSQGSSSNYNEQFF.

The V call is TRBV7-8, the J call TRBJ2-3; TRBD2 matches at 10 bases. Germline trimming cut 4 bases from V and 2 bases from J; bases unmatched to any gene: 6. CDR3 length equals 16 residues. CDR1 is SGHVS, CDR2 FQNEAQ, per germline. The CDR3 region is CASSSGTSADTDTQYF. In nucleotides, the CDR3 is TGTGCCAGCAGCTCCGGGACTAGCGCAGACACAGATACGCAGTATTTT. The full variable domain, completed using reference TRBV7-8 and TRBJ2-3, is GAGVSQSPRYKVAKRGQDVALRCDPISGHVSLFWYQQALGQGPEFLTYFQNEAQLDKSGLPSDRFFAERPEGSVSTLKIQRTQQEDSAVYLCASSSGTSADTDTQYFGPGTRLTVL.

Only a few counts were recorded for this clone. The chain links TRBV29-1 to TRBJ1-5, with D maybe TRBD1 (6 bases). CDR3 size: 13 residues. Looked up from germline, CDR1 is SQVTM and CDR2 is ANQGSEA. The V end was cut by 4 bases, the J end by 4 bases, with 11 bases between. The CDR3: CSVARDKNQPQHF. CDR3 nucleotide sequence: TGCAGCGTTGCCCGGGACAAGAATCAGCCCCAGCATTTT.

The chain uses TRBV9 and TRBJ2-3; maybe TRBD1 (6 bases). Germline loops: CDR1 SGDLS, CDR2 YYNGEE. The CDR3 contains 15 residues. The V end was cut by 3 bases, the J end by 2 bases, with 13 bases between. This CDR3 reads CASSEDSRDTDTQYF. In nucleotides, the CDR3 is TGTGCCAGCAGCGAGGACAGCCGGGACACAGATACGCAGTATTTT.

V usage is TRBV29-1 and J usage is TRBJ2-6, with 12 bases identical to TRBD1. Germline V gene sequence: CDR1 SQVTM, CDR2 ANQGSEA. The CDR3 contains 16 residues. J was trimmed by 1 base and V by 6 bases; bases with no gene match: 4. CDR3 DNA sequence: TGCAGCGTCCGGGACAGGGGGCCTTCTGGGGCCAACGTCCTGACTTTC. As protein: CSVRDRGPSGANVLTF.

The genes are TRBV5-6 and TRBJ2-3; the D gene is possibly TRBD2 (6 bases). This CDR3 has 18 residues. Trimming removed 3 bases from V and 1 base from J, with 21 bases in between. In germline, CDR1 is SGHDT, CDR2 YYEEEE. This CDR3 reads CASSSWPVLRDRTDTQYF. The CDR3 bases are TGTGCCAGCAGCTCTTGGCCGGTTCTGCGGGATCGCACAGATACGCAGTATTTT.

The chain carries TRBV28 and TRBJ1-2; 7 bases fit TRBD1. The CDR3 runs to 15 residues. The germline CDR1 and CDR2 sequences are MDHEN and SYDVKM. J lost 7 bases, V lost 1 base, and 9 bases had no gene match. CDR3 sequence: CASSLLRPTGRGYTF. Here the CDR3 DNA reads TGTGCCAGCAGTTTATTAAGGCCGACAGGGCGTGGCTACACCTTC.

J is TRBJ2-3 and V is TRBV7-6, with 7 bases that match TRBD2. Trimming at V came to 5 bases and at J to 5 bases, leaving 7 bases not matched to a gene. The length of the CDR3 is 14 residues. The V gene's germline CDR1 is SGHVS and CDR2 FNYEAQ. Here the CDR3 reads CASSPRGDRDTQYF. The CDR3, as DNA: TGTGCCAGCAGCCCCCGGGGGGATAGAGATACGCAGTATTTT.

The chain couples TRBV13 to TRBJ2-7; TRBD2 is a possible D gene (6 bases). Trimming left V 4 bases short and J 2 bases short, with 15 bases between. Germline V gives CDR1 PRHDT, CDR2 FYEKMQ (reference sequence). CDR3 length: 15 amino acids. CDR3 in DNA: TGTGCCAGCAGCTATCTCGATAGCGGTACCTACGAGCAGTACTTC. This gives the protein CASSYLDSGTYEQYF.

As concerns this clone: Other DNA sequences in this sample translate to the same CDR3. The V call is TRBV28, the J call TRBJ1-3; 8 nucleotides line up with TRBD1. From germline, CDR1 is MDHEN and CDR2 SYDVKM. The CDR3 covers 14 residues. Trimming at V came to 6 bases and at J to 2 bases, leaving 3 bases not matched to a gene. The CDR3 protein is CASSPGGTGNTIYF. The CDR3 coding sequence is TGTGCCAGCAGCCCAGGGGGCACTGGAAACACCATATATTTT.

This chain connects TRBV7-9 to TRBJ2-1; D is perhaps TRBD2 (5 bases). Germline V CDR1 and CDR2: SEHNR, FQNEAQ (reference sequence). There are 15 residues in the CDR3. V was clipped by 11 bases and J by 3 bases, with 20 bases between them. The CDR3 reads CAVLGVVALYNEQFF. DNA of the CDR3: TGTGCCGTCCTCGGGGTGGTTGCCCTCTACAATGAGCAGTTCTTC.

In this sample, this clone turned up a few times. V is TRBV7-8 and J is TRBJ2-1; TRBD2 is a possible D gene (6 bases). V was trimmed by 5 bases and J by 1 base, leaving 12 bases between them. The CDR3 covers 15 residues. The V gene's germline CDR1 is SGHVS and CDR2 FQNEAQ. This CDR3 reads CASSVDGSSYNEQFF. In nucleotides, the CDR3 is TGTGCCAGCAGCGTTGACGGGAGTTCCTACAATGAGCAGTTCTTC.

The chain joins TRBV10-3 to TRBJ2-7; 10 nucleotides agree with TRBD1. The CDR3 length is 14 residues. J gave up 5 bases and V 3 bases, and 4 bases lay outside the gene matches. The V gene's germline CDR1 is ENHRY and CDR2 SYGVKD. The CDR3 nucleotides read TGTGCCATCAGTGATAGACAGGGGGCCCACGAGCAGTACTTC. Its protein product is CAISDRQGAHEQYF.

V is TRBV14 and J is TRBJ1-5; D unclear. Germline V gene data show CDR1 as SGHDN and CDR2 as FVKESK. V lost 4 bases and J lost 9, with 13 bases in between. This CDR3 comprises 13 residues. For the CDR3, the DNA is TGTGCCAGCAGCCGGGCTCTCGGCGGGCCCCAGCATTTT. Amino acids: CASSRALGGPQHF.

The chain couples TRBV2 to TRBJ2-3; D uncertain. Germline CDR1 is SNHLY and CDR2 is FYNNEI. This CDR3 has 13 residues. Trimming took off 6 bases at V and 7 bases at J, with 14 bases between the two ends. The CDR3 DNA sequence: TGTGCCAGCAGGGATTTAGCCACCTATACGCAGTATTTT. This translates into CASRDLATYTQYF.

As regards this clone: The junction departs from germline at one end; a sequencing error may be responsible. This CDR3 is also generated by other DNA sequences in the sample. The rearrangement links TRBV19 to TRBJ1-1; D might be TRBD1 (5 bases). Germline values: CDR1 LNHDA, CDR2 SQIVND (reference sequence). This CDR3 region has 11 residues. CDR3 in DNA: TGTGCCAGTAGTTTGGGGCAGTGGAGTATCTTT. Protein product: CASSLGQWSIF.